The rows below give T cell receptor beta chains drawn from one sample of a study of T cell responses to AZD1222 COVID-19 vaccine. Repertoires were generated with immunoSEQ multiplex PCR, while TCRdb's copy carries only in-frame clones and drops some. The data show under 120,000 clones, with around nine tenths seen just once and under 3% held by the top ten. The sample here was peripheral blood, taken 28 days after the second AZD1222 dose. These receptors all come from an adult who received the AZD1222 COVID-19 vaccine. The CDR3 runs from the conserved cysteine through the conserved F or W. Fields, in order: J gene, V gene, CDR3 protein.

>TRBJ1-4|TRBV18
CASSHPEGFGEKLFF
>TRBJ1-4|TRBV5-1
CASSSGQEGEKLFF
>TRBJ2-2|TRBV28
CASASGQGSGELFF
>TRBJ2-5|TRBV5-5
CASSRTDRKETQYF
>TRBJ1-6|TRBV14
CASSQVNLGPSNSPLHF
>TRBJ1-2|TRBV6-5
CASSSSGTFYGYTF
>TRBJ1-1|TRBV18
CASSPQGGMTEAFF
>TRBJ2-7|TRBV7-8
CASSSDSASYEQYF
>TRBJ2-1|TRBV9
CASSVDGYAYNEQFF
>TRBJ2-1|TRBV14
CASSLARGSEQFF
>TRBJ2-1|TRBV9
CASSAIGTALIGVEQFF
>TRBJ2-7|TRBV3-1/TRBV3-2
CASSQRTSGRPDEQYF
>TRBJ2-5|TRBV5-1
CASSLSGGSQETQYF
>TRBJ2-2|TRBV3-1/TRBV3-2
CASSQDSSGRVNTGELFF
>TRBJ1-2|TRBV9
CASSAHEGGSYGYTF
>TRBJ1-2|TRBV6-1
CASSESRDNYGYTF
>TRBJ1-5|TRBV5-1
CASSLLGTAPQHF
>TRBJ2-2|TRBV6-4
CASSDFHRGPGTGELFF
>TRBJ1-2|TRBV5-1
CASSLQGLGSDGYTF
>TRBJ2-1|TRBV30
CAWSVLIPPSSRLRNYNEQFF
>TRBJ1-2|TRBV7-2
CASSFGTGYNYGYTF
>TRBJ1-1|TRBV7-9
CASRSGFSTEAFF
>TRBJ2-1|TRBV29-1
CSVEDEYNEQFF
>TRBJ1-5|TRBV3-1/TRBV3-2
CASSHSGRDQPQHF
>TRBJ2-3|TRBV2
CASRRDPIGTDTQYF
>TRBJ2-7|TRBV6-5
CASNNRGLSYEQYF
>TRBJ2-7|TRBV7-9
CASSATSGSYEQYF
>TRBJ1-6|TRBV4-1
CASSQAPGTGMDSPLHF
>TRBJ1-1|TRBV6-1
CASSEIGTGGTEAFF
>TRBJ2-1|TRBV7-2
CASSLAGVYNEQFF
>TRBJ1-1|TRBV29-1
CSADRGTEAFF
>TRBJ1-2|TRBV4-2
CASSQEGRAGGDYGYTF
>TRBJ2-1|TRBV19
CASTPGVSYNEQFF
>TRBJ1-3|TRBV14
CASSLWDSYSGNTIYF
>TRBJ2-7|TRBV5-8
CASSLIDRGTEQYF
>TRBJ2-4|TRBV28
CASSLTGSNGNIQYF
>TRBJ2-7|TRBV2
CASSWDGTYEQYF
>TRBJ1-6|TRBV18
CASSPDDPKPLHF
>TRBJ2-3|TRBV7-8
CASSLGPSTDTQYF
>TRBJ2-5|TRBV5-1
CASMTYGAGDVTQYF
>TRBJ1-1|TRBV11-2
CASSLWGGANTEAFF
>TRBJ2-1|TRBV6-1
CASSEVSGRGQKQFF
>TRBJ2-1|TRBV4-3
CASSQDPGLAGGGNEQFF
>TRBJ2-7|TRBV5-1
CASSLADSYYEQYF
>TRBJ1-2|TRBV30
CAWSVQGDYGYTF
>TRBJ2-1|TRBV7-6
CASSRTGGNNEQFF
>TRBJ2-5|TRBV7-2
CASSLVDNQIETQYF
>TRBJ2-2|TRBV27
CASSFRLGGTGGGTGELFF
>TRBJ1-1|TRBV5-4
CASSLGAGMRTEAFF
>TRBJ2-7|TRBV10-3
CAIRGQGFDNPYEQYF
>TRBJ2-5|TRBV28
CASSGRGAMLQETQYF
>TRBJ1-2|TRBV3-1/TRBV3-2
CASSQGIYTSNYGYTF